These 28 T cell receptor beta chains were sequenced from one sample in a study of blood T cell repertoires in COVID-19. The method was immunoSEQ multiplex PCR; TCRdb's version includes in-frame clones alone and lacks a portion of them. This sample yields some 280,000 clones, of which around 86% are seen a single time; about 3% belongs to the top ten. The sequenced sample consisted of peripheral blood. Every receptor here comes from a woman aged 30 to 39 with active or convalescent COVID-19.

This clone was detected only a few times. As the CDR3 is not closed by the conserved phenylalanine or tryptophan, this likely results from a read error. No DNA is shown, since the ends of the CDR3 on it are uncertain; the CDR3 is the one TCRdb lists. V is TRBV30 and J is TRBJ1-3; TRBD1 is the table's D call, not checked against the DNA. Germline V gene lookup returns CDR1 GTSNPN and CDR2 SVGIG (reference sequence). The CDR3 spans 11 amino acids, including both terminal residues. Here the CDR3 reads CAWSVGGPTYP.

For the CDR3, the DNA is TGTGCCAGCAGCTTAGACTTAGCGGGGGGAACCTACGAGCAGTACTTC. It translates to CASSLDLAGGTYEQYF. This chain connects TRBV7-9 to TRBJ2-7, with 10 bases that match TRBD2. There are 16 residues in the CDR3. CDR1 is SEHNR, CDR2 FQNEAQ, per germline (reference sequence). V was pared by 1 base and J by 2 bases, with 5 bases of the junction left unmatched.

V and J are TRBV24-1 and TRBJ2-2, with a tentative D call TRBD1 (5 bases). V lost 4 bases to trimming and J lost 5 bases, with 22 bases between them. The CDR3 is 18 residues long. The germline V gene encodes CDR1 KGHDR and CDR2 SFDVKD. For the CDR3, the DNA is TGTGCCACCAGTGACCACCAAGGGGCTATGGTCAGGACCGGGGAGCTGTTTTTT. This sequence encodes CATSDHQGAMVRTGELFF.

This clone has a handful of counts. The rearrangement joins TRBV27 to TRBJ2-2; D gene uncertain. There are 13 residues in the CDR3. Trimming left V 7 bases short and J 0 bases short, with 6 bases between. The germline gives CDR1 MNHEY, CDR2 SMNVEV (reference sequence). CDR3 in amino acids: CASNIANTGELFF. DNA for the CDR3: TGTGCCAGCAATATCGCGAACACCGGGGAGCTGTTTTTT.

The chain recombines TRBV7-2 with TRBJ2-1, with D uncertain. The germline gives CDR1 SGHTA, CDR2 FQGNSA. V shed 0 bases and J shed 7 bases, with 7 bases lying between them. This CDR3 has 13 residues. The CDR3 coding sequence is TGTGCCAGCAGCTTAGCCGTCGGGAATGAGCAGTTCTTC. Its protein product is CASSLAVGNEQFF. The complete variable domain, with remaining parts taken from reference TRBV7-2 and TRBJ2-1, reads GAGVSQSPSNKVTEKGKDVELRCDPISGHTALYWYRQSLGQGLEFLIYFQGNSAPDKSGLPSDRFSAERTGGSVSTLTIQRTQQEDSAVYLCASSLAVGNEQFFGPGTRLTVL.

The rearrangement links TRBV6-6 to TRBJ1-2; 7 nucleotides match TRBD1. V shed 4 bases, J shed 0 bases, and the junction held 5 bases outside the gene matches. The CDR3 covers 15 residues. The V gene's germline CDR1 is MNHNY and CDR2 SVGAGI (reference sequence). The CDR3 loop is CASSLTGTPNYGYTF. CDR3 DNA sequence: TGTGCCAGCAGTTTGACAGGGACCCCTAACTATGGCTACACCTTC.

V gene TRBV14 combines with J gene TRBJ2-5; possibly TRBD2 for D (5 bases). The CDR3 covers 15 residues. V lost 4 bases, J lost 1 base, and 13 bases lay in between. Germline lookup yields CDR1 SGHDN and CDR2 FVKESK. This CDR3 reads CASSRRLPVQETQYF. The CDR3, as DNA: TGTGCCAGCAGCCGAAGACTACCGGTCCAAGAGACCCAGTACTTC.

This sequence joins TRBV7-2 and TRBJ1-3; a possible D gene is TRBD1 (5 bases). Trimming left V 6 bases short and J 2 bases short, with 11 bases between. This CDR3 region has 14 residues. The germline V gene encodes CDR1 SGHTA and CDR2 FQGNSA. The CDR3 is CASSQGGPGNTIYF. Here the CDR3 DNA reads TGTGCCAGCAGTCAGGGAGGCCCTGGAAACACCATATATTTT.

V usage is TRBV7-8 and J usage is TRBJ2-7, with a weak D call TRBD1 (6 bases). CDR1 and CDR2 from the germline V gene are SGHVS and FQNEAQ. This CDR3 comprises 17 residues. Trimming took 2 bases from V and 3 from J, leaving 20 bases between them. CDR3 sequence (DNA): TGTGCCAGCAGCTTACAGGGACACATAGTTTACGGCTACGAGCAGTACTTC. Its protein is CASSLQGHIVYGYEQYF.

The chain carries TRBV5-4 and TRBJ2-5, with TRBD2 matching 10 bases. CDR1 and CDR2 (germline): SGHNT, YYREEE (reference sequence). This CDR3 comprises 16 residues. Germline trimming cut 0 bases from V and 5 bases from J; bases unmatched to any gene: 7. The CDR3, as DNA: TGTGCCAGCAGCTTGGGGGCTAGCGGGGGACCGGAGACCCAGTACTTC. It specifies CASSLGASGGPETQYF.

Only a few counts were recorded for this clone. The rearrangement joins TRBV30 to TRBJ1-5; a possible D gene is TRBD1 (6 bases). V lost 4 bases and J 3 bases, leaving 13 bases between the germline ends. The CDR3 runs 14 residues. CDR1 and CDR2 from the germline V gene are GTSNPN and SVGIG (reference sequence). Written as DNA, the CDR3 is TGTGCCTGGACAGGGCAGGGGAACAATCAGCCCCAGCATTTT. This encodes CAWTGQGNNQPQHF.

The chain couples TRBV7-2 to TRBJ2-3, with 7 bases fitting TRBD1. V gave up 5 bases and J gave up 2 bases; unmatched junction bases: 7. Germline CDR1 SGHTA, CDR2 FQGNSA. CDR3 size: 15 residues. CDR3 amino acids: CASSPTGLVTDTQYF. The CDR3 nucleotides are TGTGCCAGCAGCCCGACAGGGCTTGTCACAGATACGCAGTATTTT.

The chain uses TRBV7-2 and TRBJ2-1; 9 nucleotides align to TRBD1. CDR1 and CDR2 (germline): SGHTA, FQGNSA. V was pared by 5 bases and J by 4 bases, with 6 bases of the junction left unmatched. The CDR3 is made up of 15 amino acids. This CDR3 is CASSLGTGTYNEQFF. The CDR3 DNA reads TGTGCCAGCAGCCTTGGGACAGGGACTTACAATGAGCAGTTCTTC.

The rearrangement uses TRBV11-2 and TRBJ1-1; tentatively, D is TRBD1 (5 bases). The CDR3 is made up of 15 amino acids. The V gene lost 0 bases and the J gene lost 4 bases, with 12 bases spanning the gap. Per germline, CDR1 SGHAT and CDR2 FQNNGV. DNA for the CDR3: TGTGCCAGCAGCTTAGATGGAGGGCAGGGCACTGAAGCTTTCTTT. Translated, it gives CASSLDGGQGTEAFF.

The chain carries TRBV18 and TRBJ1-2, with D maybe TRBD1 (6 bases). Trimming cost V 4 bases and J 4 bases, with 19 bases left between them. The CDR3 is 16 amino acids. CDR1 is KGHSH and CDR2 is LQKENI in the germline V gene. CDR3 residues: CASSLSTVQGSYGYTF. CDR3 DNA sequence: TGTGCCAGCTCACTCTCGACGGTACAGGGCAGCTATGGCTACACCTTC.

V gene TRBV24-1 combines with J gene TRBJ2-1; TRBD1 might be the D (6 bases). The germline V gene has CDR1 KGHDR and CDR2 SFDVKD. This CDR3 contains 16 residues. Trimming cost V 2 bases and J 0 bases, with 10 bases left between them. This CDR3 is CATSDSRGSSYNEQFF. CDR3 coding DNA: TGTGCCACCAGTGATTCGAGGGGGAGCTCCTACAATGAGCAGTTCTTC.

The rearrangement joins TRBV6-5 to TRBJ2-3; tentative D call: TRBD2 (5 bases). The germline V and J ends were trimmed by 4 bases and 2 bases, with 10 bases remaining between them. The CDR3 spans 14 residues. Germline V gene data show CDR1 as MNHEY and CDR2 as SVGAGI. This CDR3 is CASSSTRDTDTQYF. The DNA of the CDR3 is TGTGCCAGCAGTTCAACCCGGGACACAGATACGCAGTATTTT.

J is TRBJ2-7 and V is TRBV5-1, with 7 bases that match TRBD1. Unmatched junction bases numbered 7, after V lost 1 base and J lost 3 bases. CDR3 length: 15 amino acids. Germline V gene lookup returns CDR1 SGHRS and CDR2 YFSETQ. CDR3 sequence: CASSLTRDSVYEQYF. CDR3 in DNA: TGCGCCAGCAGCTTGACCCGGGACAGCGTCTACGAGCAGTACTTC. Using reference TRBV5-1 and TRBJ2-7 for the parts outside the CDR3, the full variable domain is KAGVTQTPRYLIKTRGQQVTLSCSPISGHRSVSWYQQTPGQGLQFLFEYFSETQRNKGNFPGRFSGRQFSNSRSEMNVSTLELGDSALYLCASSLTRDSVYEQYFGPGTRLTVT.

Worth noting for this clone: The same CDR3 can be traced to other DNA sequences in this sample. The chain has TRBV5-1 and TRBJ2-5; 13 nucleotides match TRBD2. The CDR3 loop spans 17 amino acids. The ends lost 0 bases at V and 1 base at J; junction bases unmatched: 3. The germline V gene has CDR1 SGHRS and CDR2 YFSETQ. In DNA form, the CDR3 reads TGCGCCAGCAGCTTGGGGACTAGCGGGGGCCTCCAAGAGACCCAGTACTTC. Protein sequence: CASSLGTSGGLQETQYF.

CDR3 in DNA: TGTGCCAGCAGCTTAGAGGCGGGGCTGAACACTGAAGCTTTCTTT. Translation gives CASSLEAGLNTEAFF. This chain joins TRBV7-8 and TRBJ1-1, with D possibly being TRBD1 (5 bases). The CDR3 runs 15 residues. The germline V gene encodes CDR1 SGHVS and CDR2 FQNEAQ. Trimming removed 1 base at V and 0 bases at J, with 9 bases between.

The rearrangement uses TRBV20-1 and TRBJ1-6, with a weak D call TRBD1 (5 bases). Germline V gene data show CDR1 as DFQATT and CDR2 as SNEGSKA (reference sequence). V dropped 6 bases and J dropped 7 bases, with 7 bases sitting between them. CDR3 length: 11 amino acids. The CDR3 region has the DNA TGCAGTGCCAGGGCGAATTCACCCCTCCACTTT. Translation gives CSARANSPLHF.

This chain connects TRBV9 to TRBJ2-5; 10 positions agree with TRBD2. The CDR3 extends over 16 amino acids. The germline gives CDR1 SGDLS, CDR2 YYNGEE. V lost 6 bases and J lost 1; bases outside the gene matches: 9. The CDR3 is CASTTSAGGIQETQYF. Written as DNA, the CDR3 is TGTGCCAGCACTACATCAGCGGGGGGGATCCAAGAGACCCAGTACTTC.

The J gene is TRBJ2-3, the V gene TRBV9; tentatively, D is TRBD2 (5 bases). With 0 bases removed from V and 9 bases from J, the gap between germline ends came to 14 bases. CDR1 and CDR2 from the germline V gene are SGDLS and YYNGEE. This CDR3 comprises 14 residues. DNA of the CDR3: TGTGCCAGCAGCGTAGTTGCTAGCAGTGACACGCAGTATTTT. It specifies CASSVVASSDTQYF.

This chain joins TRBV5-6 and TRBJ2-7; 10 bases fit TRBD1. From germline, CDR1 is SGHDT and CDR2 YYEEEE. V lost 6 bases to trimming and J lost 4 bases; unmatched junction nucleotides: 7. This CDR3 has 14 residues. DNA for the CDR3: TGTGCCAGCACTCTGGACAGGGGGAAGTACGAGCAGTACTTC. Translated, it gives CASTLDRGKYEQYF.

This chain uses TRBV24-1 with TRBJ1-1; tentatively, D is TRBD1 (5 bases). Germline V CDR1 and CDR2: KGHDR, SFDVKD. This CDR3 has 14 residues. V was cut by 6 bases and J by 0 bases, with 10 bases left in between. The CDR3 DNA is TGTGCCACCAGTAGGGGCAGCCTGAACACTGAAGCTTTCTTT. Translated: CATSRGSLNTEAFF.

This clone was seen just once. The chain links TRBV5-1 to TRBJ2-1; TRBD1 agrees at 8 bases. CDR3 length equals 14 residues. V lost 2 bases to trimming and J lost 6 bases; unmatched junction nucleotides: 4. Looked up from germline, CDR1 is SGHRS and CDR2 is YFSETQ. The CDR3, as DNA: TGCGCCAGCAGCTTCGGGACAGGCCTCAATGAGCAGTTCTTC. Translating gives CASSFGTGLNEQFF.

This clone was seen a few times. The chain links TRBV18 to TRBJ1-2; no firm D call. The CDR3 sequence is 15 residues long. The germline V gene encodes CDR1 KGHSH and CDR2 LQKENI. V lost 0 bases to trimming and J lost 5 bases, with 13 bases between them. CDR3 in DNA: TGTGCCAGCTCACCACCGGGAGGTTCTGCTTATGGCTACACCTTC. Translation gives CASSPPGGSAYGYTF.

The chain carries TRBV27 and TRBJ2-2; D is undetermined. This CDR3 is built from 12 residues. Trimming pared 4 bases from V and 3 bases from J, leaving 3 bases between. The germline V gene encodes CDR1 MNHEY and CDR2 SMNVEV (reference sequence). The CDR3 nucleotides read TGTGCCAGCAGTTCTTACACCGGGGAGCTGTTTTTT. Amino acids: CASSSYTGELFF.